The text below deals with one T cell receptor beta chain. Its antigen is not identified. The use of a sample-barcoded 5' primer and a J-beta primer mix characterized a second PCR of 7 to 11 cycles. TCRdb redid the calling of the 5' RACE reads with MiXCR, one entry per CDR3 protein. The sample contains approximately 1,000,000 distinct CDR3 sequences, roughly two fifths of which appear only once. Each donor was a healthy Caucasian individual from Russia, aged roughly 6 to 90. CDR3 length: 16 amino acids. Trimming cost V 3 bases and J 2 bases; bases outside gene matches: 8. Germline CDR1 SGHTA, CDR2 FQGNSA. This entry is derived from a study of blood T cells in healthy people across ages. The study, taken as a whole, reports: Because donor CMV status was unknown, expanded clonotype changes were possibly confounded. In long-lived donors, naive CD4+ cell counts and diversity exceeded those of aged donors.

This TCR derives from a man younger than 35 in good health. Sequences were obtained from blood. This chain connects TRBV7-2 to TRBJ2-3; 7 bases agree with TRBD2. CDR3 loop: CASSFDRDYNTDTQYF. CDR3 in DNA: TGTGCCAGCAGCTTCGACCGGGACTACAACACAGATACGCAGTATTTT.